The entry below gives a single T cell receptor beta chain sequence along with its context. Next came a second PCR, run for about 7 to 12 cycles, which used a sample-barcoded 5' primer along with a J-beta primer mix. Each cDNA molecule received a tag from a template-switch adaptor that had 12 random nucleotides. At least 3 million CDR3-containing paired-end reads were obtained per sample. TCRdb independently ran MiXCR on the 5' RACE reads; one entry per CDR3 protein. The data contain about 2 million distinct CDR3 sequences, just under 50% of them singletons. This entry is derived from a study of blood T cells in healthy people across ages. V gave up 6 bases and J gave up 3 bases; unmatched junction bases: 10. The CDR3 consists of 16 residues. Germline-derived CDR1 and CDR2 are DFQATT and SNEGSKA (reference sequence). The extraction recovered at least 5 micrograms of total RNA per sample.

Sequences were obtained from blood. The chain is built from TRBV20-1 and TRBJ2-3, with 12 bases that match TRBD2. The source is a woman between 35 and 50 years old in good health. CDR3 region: CSASGTSGFGTDTQYF. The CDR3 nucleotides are TGCAGTGCCTCGGGGACTAGCGGGTTTGGAACAGATACGCAGTATTTT.